What follows is one T cell receptor beta chain and its context. These data come from a study of blood T cell repertoires in COVID-19. About the study: Sites in the United States, Italy and Spain provided acute and convalescent COVID-19 samples. T cells, B-cell-depleted T cells, or PBMCs provided the cDNA or gDNA that served as material.

This CDR3 region has 14 residues. J lost 5 bases, V lost 7 bases, and 10 bases had no gene match. Germline V gives CDR1 SNHLY, CDR2 FYNNEI. Clones were read by immunoSEQ multiplex PCR, and TCRdb kept only the in-frame ones, dropping some. In the table there are 90,000 or so clones, roughly nine tenths of which are singletons. The sequence was obtained from an older woman with COVID-19, enrolled during active disease. The V gene is TRBV2, the J gene TRBJ2-7; 8 bases match TRBD1. Specimen: peripheral blood. The CDR3 region is CASIRFRGPDEQYF. In nucleotides, the CDR3 is TGTGCCAGCATCCGCTTCAGGGGGCCCGACGAGCAGTACTTC.